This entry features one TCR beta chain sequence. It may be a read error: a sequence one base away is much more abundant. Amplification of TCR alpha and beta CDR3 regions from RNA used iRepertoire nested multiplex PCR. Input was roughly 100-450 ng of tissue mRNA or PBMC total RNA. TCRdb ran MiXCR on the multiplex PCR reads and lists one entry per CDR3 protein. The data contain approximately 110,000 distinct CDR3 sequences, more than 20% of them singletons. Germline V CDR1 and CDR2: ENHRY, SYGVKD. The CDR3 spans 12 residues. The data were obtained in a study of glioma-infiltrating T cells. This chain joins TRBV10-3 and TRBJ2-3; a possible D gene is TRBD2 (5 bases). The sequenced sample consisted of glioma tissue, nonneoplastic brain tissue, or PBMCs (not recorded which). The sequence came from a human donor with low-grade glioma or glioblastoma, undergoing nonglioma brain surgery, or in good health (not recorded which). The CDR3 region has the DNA TGTGCCACCACATCCACCCGGGATAAGCAGTATTTT. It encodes CATTSTRDKQYF.